Each of the 6 T cell receptor beta chains below was sequenced from the same sample in a study of cytotoxic CD8 clonotypes in ibrutinib-treated CLL. Here immunoSEQ multiplex PCR was the method, and the copy in TCRdb shows in-frame clones only, minus some. The sample has about 300,000 clones; approximately 76% are singletons. The starting material was PBMCs, obtained at disease progression, from a patient treated with ibrutinib. The receptors derive from a human donor with chronic lymphocytic leukemia.

This sequence joins TRBV7-3 and TRBJ2-7; perhaps TRBD2 as D (7 bases). Germline V CDR1 and CDR2: SGHTA, FQGTGA. The CDR3 consists of 15 residues. The V end was cut by 5 bases, the J end by 2 bases, with 16 bases between. In DNA, the CDR3 is TGTGCCAGCAGCCCATCGGGGGGCACTACCTACGAGCAGTACTTC. Translation gives CASSPSGGTTYEQYF.

The gene calls are TRBV18 and TRBJ2-5; D unresolved. The germline V and J ends were trimmed by 1 base and 5 bases, with 11 bases remaining between them. Germline loops: CDR1 KGHSH, CDR2 LQKENI. The CDR3 is 14 amino acids. The CDR3 loop is CASSPLLSTETQYF. CDR3 in DNA: TGTGCCAGCTCACCACTTTTGTCTACGGAGACCCAGTACTTC.

The J gene is TRBJ2-1, the V gene TRBV4-1; D is possibly TRBD2 (6 bases). Trimming stripped 4 bases from V and 9 bases from J, with 10 bases between. The CDR3 length is 12 residues. Germline-derived CDR1 and CDR2 are MGHRA and YSYEKL. The CDR3 region has the DNA TGCGCCAGCAGCCCCACGGGGGTTGAGCAGTTCTTC. This gives the protein CASSPTGVEQFF.

This clone was recorded a few times. The chain carries TRBV4-3 and TRBJ1-4; D is ambiguous. CDR3 length: 15 residues. CDR1 is LGHNA and CDR2 is YSLEER in the germline V gene. Trimming took 0 bases from V and 0 from J, leaving 5 bases between them. The DNA for the CDR3 is TGCGCCAGCAGCCAAGATTCAGCAACTAATGAAAAACTGTTTTTT. Translating gives CASSQDSATNEKLFF.

This clone appeared a few times. V and J are TRBV29-1 and TRBJ1-2, with D perhaps matching TRBD1 (5 bases). The germline V and J ends were trimmed by 3 bases and 4 bases, with 12 bases remaining between them. CDR1 SQVTM and CDR2 ANQGSEA come from the germline V gene. This CDR3 has 13 residues. The CDR3 is CSVDRVGPYGYTF. The CDR3 coding sequence is TGCAGCGTTGACAGGGTGGGTCCCTATGGCTACACCTTC.

The chain joins TRBV20-1 to TRBJ2-5; D unclear. This CDR3 comprises 10 residues. The germline gives CDR1 DFQATT, CDR2 SNEGSKA (reference sequence). V shed 6 bases and J shed 4 bases, with 6 bases lying between them. The CDR3 sequence: CSAVLETQYF. Written as DNA, the CDR3 is TGCAGTGCGGTTCTAGAGACCCAGTACTTC.